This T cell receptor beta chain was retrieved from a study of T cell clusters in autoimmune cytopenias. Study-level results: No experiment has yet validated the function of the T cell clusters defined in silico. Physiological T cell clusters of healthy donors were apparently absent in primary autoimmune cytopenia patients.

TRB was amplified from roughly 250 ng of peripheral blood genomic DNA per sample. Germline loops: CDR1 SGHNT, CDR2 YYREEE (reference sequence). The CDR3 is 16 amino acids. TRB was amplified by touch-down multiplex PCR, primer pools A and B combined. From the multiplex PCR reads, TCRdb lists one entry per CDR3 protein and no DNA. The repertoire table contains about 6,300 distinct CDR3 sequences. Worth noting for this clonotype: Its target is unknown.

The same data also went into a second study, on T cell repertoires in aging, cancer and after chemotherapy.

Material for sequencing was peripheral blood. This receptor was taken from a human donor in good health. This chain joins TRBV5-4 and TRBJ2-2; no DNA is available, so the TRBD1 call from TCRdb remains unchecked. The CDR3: CASSLPPGGGTGELFF.